The 15 T cell receptor beta chains reported below all come from one sample, sequenced in a study of T cell clonality in common variable immunodeficiency. Method: immunoSEQ multiplex PCR; TCRdb's copy keeps in-frame clones and lacks some. This sample has about 45,000 clones, each found more than once. Sequenced material: peripheral blood mononuclear cells. These TCRs come from a person aged 18 to 75 in good health.

In this sample, this clone turned up many times. The CDR3 end lies 3 residues beyond the end of the read and is filled in from the germline J gene. This rearrangement joins TRBV5-1 to TRBJ1-2; 11 bases fit TRBD1. Germline V gives CDR1 SGHRS, CDR2 YFSETQ. This CDR3 has 13 residues. J gave up 7 bases and V 3 bases, and 2 bases lay outside the gene matches. CDR3 in amino acids: CASSSGTGGGYTF. CDR3 DNA, as far as it was read: TGCGCCAGCAGCTCGGGGACAGGGGGTGGC.

This clone was observed many times. Coverage ceases 3 residues before the CDR3 finishes, and the germline J gene fills in the end. The chain recombines TRBV30 with TRBJ2-2, with 11 bases matching TRBD2. The CDR3 is 14 residues long. Per germline, CDR1 GTSNPN and CDR2 SVGIG (reference sequence). The CDR3 region is CAWSVTTSGRELFF. CDR3 DNA, as far as it was read: TGTGCCTGGAGTGTAACAACTAGCGGGAGAGAG.

This clone has ten or more counts. The CDR3 DNA, read in part, is TGTGCCAGCAGCCAATTACAGGGCTACGAG. This translates into CASSQLQGYE. The CDR3 in full is CASSQLQGYEQYF. The chain couples TRBV3-1 (or the pseudogene TRBV3-2) to TRBJ2-7, with D perhaps TRBD1 (6 bases). The read terminates 3 residues before the CDR3 end, so the remaining end is supplied by the germline J gene. The germline V gene encodes CDR1 LGHDT and CDR2 YNNKEL (reference sequence). The CDR3 spans 13 residues. The V end was cut by 2 bases, the J end by 3 bases, with 8 bases between.

This clone was seen many times. Coverage ceases 3 residues before the CDR3 finishes, and the germline J gene fills in the end. The rearrangement links TRBV12-3 or TRBV12-4 to TRBJ1-3; 8 bases fit TRBD1. V trimming: 5 bases; J trimming: 2 bases; junction bases outside the gene matches: 8. This CDR3 has 16 amino acids. The CDR3 bases that were read are TGTGCCAGCAGTCACAACAGGGGGAGGACTGGAAACACC. The encoded protein is CASSHNRGRTGNT. The CDR3 in full is CASSHNRGRTGNTIYF.

This clone has at least ten counts. The read ends 3 residues shy of where the CDR3 ends; the end is completed using the germline J gene. This chain uses TRBV12-3 or TRBV12-4 with TRBJ1-5, with no clear D. V lost 0 bases, J lost 3 bases, and 6 bases lay in between. CDR3 size: 14 residues. The CDR3 region is CASSLAQNNQPQHF. CDR3 DNA (partial): TGTGCCAGCAGTTTAGCGCAGAACAATCAGCCC.

This clone has at least ten counts. From the germline J gene comes the end of the CDR3, since the read stops 3 residues before it. The rearrangement uses TRBV7-8 and TRBJ2-3; D is undetermined. Trimming took off 4 bases at V and 3 bases at J, with 14 bases between the two ends. The germline V gene encodes CDR1 SGHVS and CDR2 FQNEAQ. There are 15 residues in the CDR3. The sequenced part of the CDR3 DNA is TGTGCCAGCAGCTCCAGTACTGTAGGGACAGATACG. Its protein is CASSSSTVGTDT. The CDR3 as a whole reads CASSSSTVGTDTQYF.

With regard to this clone: The read finishes 3 residues shy of the CDR3 end, and the germline J gene is used to complete it. The chain carries TRBV19 and TRBJ2-4, with D possibly TRBD1 on 6 matching bases. CDR1 and CDR2 (germline): LNHDA, SQIVND (reference sequence). CDR3 size: 12 residues. The sequenced part of the CDR3 DNA is TGTGCCAGTAATCCCAGGGGCTATGGT. This translates into CASNPRGYG. The whole CDR3 region reads CASNPRGYGQYF.

This clone has a count of ten or more. The sequence runs out 3 residues before the end of the CDR3; the remainder is reconstructed from the germline J gene. The chain employs TRBV12-3 or TRBV12-4 and TRBJ1-1; 8 positions match TRBD1. Trimming took 6 bases from V and 5 from J; bases not matched to a gene: 8. CDR3 length: 14 amino acids. CDR3 residues: CASRIDRGGTEAFF. CDR3 DNA, as far as it was read: TGTGCCAGCAGGATAGACAGGGGAGGAACTGAA.

Ten or more counts support this clone. The CDR3 is cut off 3 residues early in the read; its end comes from the germline J gene. This rearrangement joins TRBV19 to TRBJ1-5, with D perhaps matching TRBD1 (6 bases). This CDR3 has 13 residues. Trimming removed 6 bases from V and 7 bases from J, with 13 bases in between. Germline CDR1 and CDR2: LNHDA and SQIVND (reference sequence). The CDR3 region is CASSPGGPQPQHF. The CDR3 bases that were read are TGTGCCAGTAGCCCGGGGGGCCCCCAGCCC.

This clone has ten or more counts. The read is 3 residues too short to cover the CDR3 end, so that end is filled in from the germline J gene. V and J are TRBV20-1 and TRBJ2-1; 10 bases line up with TRBD2. The junction had 10 bases not matched to a gene; V was cut back by 5 bases and J by 0 bases. The germline V gene has CDR1 DFQATT and CDR2 SNEGSKA (reference sequence). The CDR3 loop spans 17 amino acids. The DNA read from the CDR3 is TGCAGTGCTTCCCTAAAATCTAGCGGGAGCTCCTACAATGAG. The encoded protein is CSASLKSSGSSYNE. The complete CDR3 sequence is CSASLKSSGSSYNEQFF.

This clone was recorded many times. Read sequence stops 3 residues before the CDR3 end, and the germline J gene provides the missing end. This sequence joins TRBV7-9 and TRBJ2-3; 11 nucleotides line up with TRBD2. This CDR3 has 15 residues. Germline CDR1 SEHNR, CDR2 FQNEAQ (reference sequence). The CDR3: CASSTGTSGIDAQYF. The CDR3 bases that were read are TGTGCCAGCAGCACCGGGACTAGCGGTATTGACGCG.

This clone was seen at least ten times. The read ends 3 residues shy of where the CDR3 ends; the end is completed using the germline J gene. V and J are TRBV12-3 or TRBV12-4 and TRBJ2-1, with 10 bases aligning to TRBD2. J gave up 4 bases and V 1 base, and 1 base lay outside the gene matches. CDR3 length: 15 amino acids. The CDR3 DNA, read in part, is TGTGCCAGCAGTTTAGTAGCGGGGGGTTACAATGAG. Amino acid sequence: CASSLVAGGYNE. The entire CDR3 sequence reads CASSLVAGGYNEQFF.

This clone was seen at least ten times. The chain's CDR3 is CSASGGGAGELFF. The CDR3 bases that were read are TGCAGTGCATCCGGGGGGGGCGCCGGGGAG. The chain uses TRBV20-1 and TRBJ2-2; TRBD2 aligns across 8 bases. Coverage ceases 3 residues before the CDR3 finishes, and the germline J gene fills in the end. The J segment lost 6 bases and the V segment lost 6 bases, leaving 6 bases of the junction unmatched. This CDR3 spans 13 amino acids. CDR1 DFQATT and CDR2 SNEGSKA come from the germline V gene (reference sequence).

This clone was found many times. Coverage ceases 3 residues before the CDR3 finishes, and the germline J gene fills in the end. The chain employs TRBV10-3 and TRBJ2-3; 7 bases line up with TRBD2. This CDR3 has 18 residues. With V trimmed by 0 bases and J by 1 base, 10 bases remained unmatched. Per the germline V gene, CDR1 is ENHRY and CDR2 is SYGVKD. The CDR3: CAISESTRLAVRTDTQYF. The CDR3 bases that were read are TGTGCCATCAGTGAGTCGACTCGCCTAGCGGTTCGCACAGATACG.

This clone was seen at least ten times. The missing CDR3 end, 3 residues past where the read stops, is filled in from the germline J gene. The J gene is TRBJ2-5, the V gene TRBV12-3 or TRBV12-4, with D hard to call. This CDR3 region has 13 residues. V lost 7 bases to trimming and J lost 3 bases, with 12 bases between them. CDR3 residues: CASNSRLEETQYF. The sequenced CDR3 bases are TGTGCCAGCAATTCCCGACTCGAAGAGACC.